Shown below are 28 T cell receptor beta chains from a single sample sequenced in a study of T cell responses to AZD1222 COVID-19 vaccine. Profiling relied on immunoSEQ multiplex PCR, and the TCRdb table lists in-frame clones only, not all of them. Of 120,000 to 150,000 clones listed, around 90% are singletons. The input for sequencing was peripheral blood, taken 28 days after the second AZD1222 dose. These receptors came from an adult who received the AZD1222 COVID-19 vaccine.

The chain has TRBV7-8 and TRBJ2-7; 7 bases are shared with TRBD1. The CDR3 has 12 residues. The trim removed 8 bases at V and 2 bases at J, leaving 3 bases unmatched. From germline, CDR1 is SGHVS and CDR2 FQNEAQ. CDR3 sequence (DNA): TGTGCCAGCGGGCAGGGGGCCTACGAGCAGTACTTC. Its translation: CASGQGAYEQYF.

This chain joins TRBV7-3 and TRBJ2-2; TRBD2 aligns across 8 bases. Per germline, CDR1 SGHTA and CDR2 FQGTGA. The CDR3 totals 16 residues. The V and J ends lost 6 bases and 3 bases, in that order; junction bases with no gene match: 9. The CDR3 loop reads CASSPSSGSYTGELFF. CDR3 bases: TGTGCCAGCAGTCCCTCGAGCGGGAGTTACACCGGGGAGCTGTTTTTT.

The chain is built from TRBV7-2 and TRBJ1-2; D is unclear. The length of the CDR3 is 14 residues. Germline CDR1 is SGHTA and CDR2 is FQGNSA. The germline V and J ends were trimmed by 9 bases and 9 bases, with 23 bases remaining between them. Here the CDR3 DNA reads TGTGCCAGTCTATCGCCGGGGAGATTGTCGCGCTACACCTTC. Encoded protein: CASLSPGRLSRYTF. The whole variable domain, filled in from reference TRBV7-2 and TRBJ1-2, reads GAGVSQSPSNKVTEKGKDVELRCDPISGHTALYWYRQSLGQGLEFLIYFQGNSAPDKSGLPSDRFSAERTGGSVSTLTIQRTQQEDSAVYLCASLSPGRLSRYTFGSGTRLTVV.

The CDR3 region is CASRATSGKAGELFF. The CDR3 region has the DNA TGTGCCAGCAGGGCTACTAGCGGGAAGGCCGGGGAGCTGTTTTTT. The gene calls are TRBV7-9 and TRBJ2-2, with 10 nucleotides matching TRBD2. Germline CDR1 is SEHNR and CDR2 is FQNEAQ (reference sequence). V was clipped by 6 bases and J by 6 bases; unmatched bases: 7. CDR3 length: 15 residues. Drawing the rest from reference TRBV7-9 and TRBJ2-2, the complete variable domain is DTGVSQNPRHKITKRGQNVTFRCDPISEHNRLYWYRQTLGQGPEFLTYFQNEAQLEKSRLLSDRFSAERPKGSFSTLEIQRTEQGDSAMYLCASRATSGKAGELFFGEGSRLTVL.

This chain joins TRBV5-1 and TRBJ1-1, with D perhaps TRBD1 (5 bases). This CDR3 region has 17 residues. V dropped 0 bases and J dropped 0 bases, with 15 bases sitting between them. Per the germline V gene, CDR1 is SGHRS and CDR2 is YFSETQ. CDR3 DNA sequence: TGCGCCAGCAGCTTGGATACAGGACCAGCCATGAACACTGAAGCTTTCTTT. Its translation: CASSLDTGPAMNTEAFF.

The genes are TRBV18 and TRBJ2-2; 10 nucleotides agree with TRBD1. CDR1 KGHSH and CDR2 LQKENI come from the germline V gene. V shed 6 bases and J 5 bases; nucleotides not matched to a gene: 12. This CDR3 has 17 residues. CDR3 DNA: TGTGCCAGCTCGATACAAACCGGGACAGGGGCAACCGGGGAGCTGTTTTTT. It codes for CASSIQTGTGATGELFF.

V and J are TRBV11-2 and TRBJ2-3, with a possible D match to TRBD2 (6 bases). CDR3 length: 17 amino acids. Germline V gene data show CDR1 as SGHAT and CDR2 as FQNNGV. Trimming shortened V by 1 base and J by 4 bases, and 18 bases separated the two germline ends. In DNA form, the CDR3 reads TGTGCCAGCAGCTTAGTTTCCCCGGGAGCCGGGCCAGATACGCAGTATTTT. It yields the protein CASSLVSPGAGPDTQYF.

This chain links TRBV5-4 with TRBJ2-3; 10 bases align to TRBD2. The ends lost 3 bases at V and 5 bases at J; junction bases unmatched: 3. The CDR3 contains 14 residues. Germline lookup yields CDR1 SGHNT and CDR2 YYREEE (reference sequence). The DNA of the CDR3 is TGTGCCAGCAGCTACTGGACTAGCGGAGATACGCAGTATTTT. This sequence encodes CASSYWTSGDTQYF.

This chain joins TRBV6-2 or TRBV6-3 and TRBJ1-1, with 7 bases lining up with TRBD1. CDR3 length: 14 residues. V lost 7 bases to trimming and J lost 9 bases; unmatched junction nucleotides: 14. Germline V gives CDR1 MNHEY, CDR2 SVGEGT. CDR3 residues: CASNPGQPNNQAFF. The CDR3 region has the DNA TGTGCCAGCAACCCGGGACAGCCCAATAACCAAGCTTTCTTT.

This sequence joins TRBV4-1 and TRBJ1-3; no clear D. This CDR3 contains 16 residues. The germline V and J ends were trimmed by 3 bases and 8 bases, with 20 bases remaining between them. Germline V lookup: CDR1 MGHRA, CDR2 YSYEKL. DNA of the CDR3: TGCGCCAGCAGCCAGGGAGGGTCCTTCAGGTCAGACACCATATATTTT. Translated, it gives CASSQGGSFRSDTIYF.

This chain uses TRBV5-5 with TRBJ2-7; 8 nucleotides agree with TRBD1. The CDR3 runs to 13 residues. V lost 4 bases, J lost 6 bases, and 6 bases stayed unmatched. Germline V lookup: CDR1 SGHKS, CDR2 YYEKEE (reference sequence). The CDR3 is CASSPRTGIEQYF. In DNA, the CDR3 is TGTGCCAGCAGCCCCAGGACAGGGATCGAGCAGTACTTC.

This chain joins TRBV7-3 and TRBJ2-3; D not resolved. Between the trimmed V and J ends, which lost 5 bases and 6 bases, there was a span of 15 bases. The germline V gene encodes CDR1 SGHTA and CDR2 FQGTGA. The CDR3 sequence is 14 residues long. CDR3 residues: CASSQAGVPDTQYF. The CDR3 DNA reads TGTGCCAGCAGCCAGGCTGGGGTCCCCGATACGCAGTATTTT.

This clone was counted a single time. This chain links TRBV9 with TRBJ2-1, with D perhaps assigned TRBD1 or TRBD2 (5 bases each). Between the trimmed V and J ends, which lost 4 bases and 4 bases, there was a span of 15 bases. The CDR3 consists of 15 residues. CDR1 and CDR2 (germline): SGDLS, YYNGEE. DNA for the CDR3: TGTGCCAGCAGCCGGATGGGGACGGAGTACAATGAGCAGTTCTTC. Its translation: CASSRMGTEYNEQFF.

The chain carries TRBV4-3 and TRBJ2-1; the D is unclear. Germline values: CDR1 LGHNA, CDR2 YSLEER. V lost 3 bases, J lost 1 base, and 19 bases lay in between. This CDR3 is built from 18 residues. In nucleotides, the CDR3 is TGCGCCAGCAGCCACGATTACACCGGACCGCTGTCCTACAATGAGCAGTTCTTC. This sequence encodes CASSHDYTGPLSYNEQFF.

The V call is TRBV6-5, the J call TRBJ2-1; a weak D match, TRBD2 (6 bases). The germline CDR1 and CDR2 sequences are MNHEY and SVGAGI. Trimming stripped 0 bases from V and 5 bases from J, with 11 bases between. The CDR3 is made up of 15 amino acids. The CDR3 region has the DNA TGTGCCAGCAGTTACTCGTGGGGGGTAAACAATGAGCAGTTCTTC. Translated: CASSYSWGVNNEQFF.

The chain has TRBV28 and TRBJ1-5; no reliable D call. Looked up from germline, CDR1 is MDHEN and CDR2 is SYDVKM. The V end lost 2 bases, the J end lost 4 bases, and 6 bases lay between the germline ends. The CDR3 contains 13 residues. The CDR3 nucleotides are TGTGCCAGCAGTTTAGGCAAAAATCAGCCCCAGCATTTT. Protein: CASSLGKNQPQHF.

The chain uses TRBV19 and TRBJ1-2; D is undetermined. Trimming removed 6 bases at V and 4 bases at J, with 15 bases between. This CDR3 is 14 amino acids long. From germline, CDR1 is LNHDA and CDR2 SQIVND (reference sequence). CDR3 residues: CASRVVGGAYGYTF. CDR3 coding DNA: TGTGCCAGTAGAGTTGTGGGCGGCGCCTATGGCTACACCTTC.

The chain employs TRBV14 and TRBJ2-7; the D is unclear. The V gene's germline CDR1 is SGHDN and CDR2 FVKESK. V was clipped by 4 bases and J by 6 bases, with 16 bases between them. This CDR3 has 14 residues. CDR3 bases: TGTGCCAGCAGCCTGCCTTGGACGCCCTCCGAGCAGTACTTC. Its translation is CASSLPWTPSEQYF.

The chain carries TRBV6-5 and TRBJ1-1; TRBD1 might be the D (5 bases). CDR1 and CDR2 from the germline V gene are MNHEY and SVGAGI. The V and J ends lost 0 bases and 9 bases respectively, with 14 bases between them. CDR3 size: 14 residues. The CDR3 DNA reads TGTGCCAGCAGTTACTCCGTGACAGTAGATAAAGCTTTCTTT. Translation gives CASSYSVTVDKAFF.

The chain has TRBV5-1 and TRBJ2-7; 7 nucleotides agree with TRBD1. After removal of 0 bases from V and 4 bases from J, the junction contained 4 bases not matched to a gene. The CDR3 contains 14 residues. Germline assignment: CDR1 SGHRS and CDR2 YFSETQ. The CDR3: CASSLEGGRYEQYF. In nucleotides, the CDR3 is TGCGCCAGCAGCTTGGAAGGGGGCAGGTACGAGCAGTACTTC.

This rearrangement joins TRBV14 to TRBJ1-6; D is unresolved. The CDR3 loop spans 13 amino acids. The germline V and J ends were trimmed by 2 bases and 7 bases, with 6 bases remaining between them. Per germline, CDR1 SGHDN and CDR2 FVKESK. The CDR3 spells CASSQIRNSPLHF. The CDR3 region has the DNA TGTGCCAGCAGCCAAATAAGAAATTCACCCCTCCACTTT.

The chain combines TRBV9 with TRBJ2-7; 7 nucleotides agree with TRBD2. The V gene's germline CDR1 is SGDLS and CDR2 YYNGEE. J was trimmed by 5 bases and V by 0 bases; bases with no gene match: 5. The CDR3 is 14 amino acids. CDR3 residues: CASSVGGGDHEQYF. CDR3 in DNA: TGTGCCAGCAGCGTAGGTGGGGGGGACCACGAGCAGTACTTC.

The rearrangement joins TRBV5-5 to TRBJ1-1; D is unresolved. The length of the CDR3 is 12 residues. Trimming removed 5 bases from V and 8 bases from J, with 13 bases in between. Germline V gene sequence: CDR1 SGHKS, CDR2 YYEKEE (reference sequence). CDR3 sequence: CASRPPVGEAFF. CDR3 DNA sequence: TGTGCCAGCAGGCCACCCGTGGGGGAAGCTTTCTTT. Full variable domain (rest looked up from reference TRBV5-5 and TRBJ1-1): DAGVTQSPTHLIKTRGQQVTLRCSPISGHKSVSWYQQVLGQGPQFIFQYYEKEERGRGNFPDRFSARQFPNYSSELNVNALLLGDSALYLCASRPPVGEAFFGQGTRLTVV.

This sequence joins TRBV3-1 (or the pseudogene TRBV3-2) and TRBJ2-1; no clear D gene. V dropped 5 bases and J dropped 0 bases, with 8 bases sitting between them. The CDR3 contains 14 residues. The germline V gene has CDR1 LGHDT and CDR2 YNNKEL (reference sequence). CDR3 DNA sequence: TGTGCCAGCAGCGCCGTCTACTCCTACAATGAGCAGTTCTTC. Amino acid sequence: CASSAVYSYNEQFF.

The chain carries TRBV28 and TRBJ2-7; the D gene is possibly TRBD2 (6 bases). The germline gives CDR1 MDHEN, CDR2 SYDVKM. V lost 2 bases and J lost 4, with 9 bases in between. This CDR3 spans 13 amino acids. The CDR3 loop reads CASSLPGVYEQYF. CDR3 in DNA: TGTGCCAGCAGTTTACCGGGGGTGTACGAGCAGTACTTC.

V usage is TRBV5-1 and J usage is TRBJ2-1, with D hard to call. V was shortened by 1 base and J by 0 bases, with 8 bases between the two germline ends. This CDR3 has 15 residues. The germline gives CDR1 SGHRS, CDR2 YFSETQ. The CDR3 reads CASSLLGNSYNEQFF. Here the CDR3 DNA reads TGCGCCAGCAGCTTGTTAGGCAACTCCTACAATGAGCAGTTCTTC.

The V call is TRBV9, the J call TRBJ2-1, with TRBD1 matching over 8 bases. The CDR3 runs to 15 residues. Germline trimming cut 4 bases from V and 10 bases from J; bases unmatched to any gene: 13. From germline, CDR1 is SGDLS and CDR2 YYNGEE. CDR3 sequence reads: CASSPGQDPPWEQFF. The CDR3 DNA follows: TGTGCCAGCAGCCCGGGACAGGATCCCCCTTGGGAGCAGTTCTTC. The variable domain in full, with the rest retrieved from reference TRBV9 and TRBJ2-1, is DSGVTQTPKHLITATGQRVTLRCSPRSGDLSVYWYQQSLDQGLQFLIQYYNGEERAKGNILERFSAQQFPDLHSELNLSSLELGDSALYFCASSPGQDPPWEQFFGPGTRLTVL.

The rearrangement joins TRBV11-2 to TRBJ1-1; TRBD1 matches at 12 bases. CDR1 is SGHAT, CDR2 FQNNGV, per germline. The CDR3 has 16 amino acids. V shed 1 base and J 7 bases; nucleotides not matched to a gene: 7. In nucleotides, the CDR3 is TGTGCCAGCAGCTTAGGGCGAGGGACAGGGGGCTTTGAAGCTTTCTTT. Amino acid sequence: CASSLGRGTGGFEAFF.